This TCR beta chain was observed in a study of vaccination and CD4 T cells after COVID-19. For the study at large: The stimulating agents, overlapping spike peptides, came from SARS-CoV-2, HCoV-NL63, HCoV-OC43 and HCoV-229E. General study points: For convalescent patients, 304 of the 307 vaccine-specific clones analyzed were classified as spike mono-reactive. Investigators enrolled relatively few convalescent patients and included no early post-infection timepoints.

Sequenced with the Oncomine TCR Beta short-read assay was DNA taken from cultured CD4+ T cells. Cultured CD4+ T cells yielded the extracted genomic DNA. TCRdb processed the PCR reads anew with MiXCR; each CDR3 protein has one entry. The sample carries roughly 8,500 distinct CDR3 sequences, 64% recorded once. Regarding this clonotype: Its antigen is not known.

Described treatment: approximately 9-day PBMC culture with coronavirus spike peptide pools or control peptides (ViraFEST assay). Specimen: CD4+ T cells from blood, cultured in vitro. This TCR came from a human donor who had recovered from COVID-19.

Here the CDR3 reads CASSLRGGVHEQYF. The CDR3 coding sequence is TGTGCCAGCAGCCTTCGGGGGGGTGTACACGAGCAGTACTTC. The V call is TRBV6-1, the J call TRBJ2-7; 8 bases map to TRBD2. CDR1 MNHNS and CDR2 SASEGT come from the germline V gene. The CDR3 has 14 amino acids. The V segment lost 6 bases and the J segment 5 bases; nucleotides outside the gene matches: 9.